A single sample gave rise to the 10 T cell receptor beta chains below, sequenced in a study of cytomegalovirus exposure and HLA in healthy donors. PCR involved 60 Vbeta and 13 Jbeta primers. Sequenced by immunoSEQ multiplex PCR; TCRdb stores in-frame clones only, minus some. The table records 150,000 to 200,000 clones, 65% to 85% of them present only once. Source material: PBMCs. Every receptor here comes from a woman between 40 and 50 years old in good health and CMV-seropositive.

In this sample, this clone turned up once. Here the CDR3 reads CASSDQGLGELFF. The CDR3 nucleotides read TGTGCCAGCAGTGACCAGGGTCTCGGGGAGCTGTTTTTT. The chain is built from TRBV25-1 and TRBJ2-2; D may be TRBD1 (5 bases). Germline V gene lookup returns CDR1 MGHDK and CDR2 SYGVNS. V shed 3 bases and J shed 7 bases, with 9 bases lying between them. There are 13 residues in the CDR3.

This sequence joins TRBV6-1 and TRBJ1-2; TRBD1 is a possible D gene (6 bases). Germline CDR1 reads MNHNS; CDR2 reads SASEGT. The CDR3 spans 14 residues. Trimming left V 6 bases short and J 2 bases short, with 13 bases between. The CDR3 sequence is CASRSYRANYGYTF. For the CDR3, the DNA is TGTGCCAGCAGGAGTTACAGGGCGAACTATGGCTACACCTTC.

This CDR3 reads CASRDSSKAFF. The CDR3 DNA follows: TGTGCCAGCCGGGACAGCAGTAAAGCTTTCTTT. The gene calls are TRBV18 and TRBJ1-1; 7 nucleotides agree with TRBD1. The junction had 6 bases not matched to a gene; V was cut back by 8 bases and J by 9 bases. The CDR3 spans 11 residues. Germline CDR1 is KGHSH and CDR2 is LQKENI. Full variable domain (outside the CDR3, taken from reference TRBV18 and TRBJ1-1): NAGVMQNPRHLVRRRGQEARLRCSPMKGHSHVYWYRQLPEEGLKFMVYLQKENIIDESGMPKERFSAEFPKEGPSILRIQQVVRGDSAAYFCASRDSSKAFFGQGTRLTVV.

The V and J genes are TRBV10-1 and TRBJ1-1, with TRBD1 as a possible D gene (6 bases). With 0 bases removed from V and 1 base from J, the gap between germline ends came to 9 bases. In germline, CDR1 is WNHNN, CDR2 SYGVQD (reference sequence). This CDR3 contains 15 residues. Written as DNA, the CDR3 is TGCGCCAGCAGTGAGTCGGGGGACAAGAACACTGAAGCTTTCTTT. Translation gives CASSESGDKNTEAFF.

This clone was seen just once. The CDR3 loop is CASTFPGGGREKLFF. CDR3 sequence (DNA): TGTGCCAGCACTTTCCCGGGGGGAGGGAGAGAAAAACTGTTTTTT. This chain uses TRBV28 with TRBJ1-4; D perhaps matches TRBD1 (5 bases). Between the trimmed V and J ends, which lost 7 bases and 8 bases, there was a span of 20 bases. The CDR3 spans 15 residues. The germline gives CDR1 MDHEN, CDR2 SYDVKM.

This sequence joins TRBV6-1 and TRBJ1-2; weak D call: TRBD1 (6 bases). Trimming took 6 bases from V and 7 from J, leaving 12 bases between them. The V gene's germline CDR1 is MNHNS and CDR2 SASEGT. This CDR3 has 12 amino acids. The CDR3 is CASRETGFGYTF. In DNA, the CDR3 is TGTGCCAGCAGAGAAACAGGGTTTGGCTACACCTTC.

Only a few counts were recorded for this clone. The chain combines TRBV25-1 with TRBJ1-2; perhaps TRBD1 as D (5 bases). CDR1 MGHDK and CDR2 SYGVNS come from the germline V gene. V lost 9 bases to trimming and J lost 3 bases, with 20 bases between them. This CDR3 comprises 15 residues. DNA for the CDR3: TGTGCCAGTTCTTTGGGGGGTCAGCTGGACTATGGCTACACCTTC. It is translated as CASSLGGQLDYGYTF.

The chain recombines TRBV30 with TRBJ2-7; D might be TRBD2 (5 bases). Germline V gives CDR1 GTSNPN, CDR2 SVGIG (reference sequence). V was pared by 3 bases and J by 2 bases, with 14 bases between. The CDR3 totals 14 residues. CDR3 loop: CAWRRSVTTYEQYF. CDR3 DNA sequence: TGTGCCTGGAGGAGGAGTGTGACTACCTACGAGCAGTACTTC.

This chain connects TRBV7-6 to TRBJ2-1, with 8 bases that match TRBD2. This CDR3 spans 15 amino acids. Looked up from germline, CDR1 is SGHVS and CDR2 is FNYEAQ. V lost 7 bases, J lost 5 bases, and 10 bases stayed unmatched. The CDR3 sequence: CASTIGGGPNNEQFF. CDR3 in DNA: TGTGCCAGCACTATCGGCGGGGGGCCCAACAATGAGCAGTTCTTC.

The rearrangement links TRBV4-3 to TRBJ1-1; D not certain. The CDR3 covers 15 residues. V lost 4 bases and J lost 2, with 14 bases in between. In germline, CDR1 is LGHNA, CDR2 YSLEER. The CDR3 coding sequence is TGCGCCAGCAGCCGTGTCTCCGGCGGCAACACTGAAGCTTTCTTT. Translation: CASSRVSGGNTEAFF.